This T cell receptor (beta chain) was profiled in a study of T cell repertoires in cytomegalovirus infection. This clonotype was found a few times. Trimming removed 6 bases from V and 0 bases from J, with 21 bases in between. Germline lookup yields CDR1 MNHNS and CDR2 SASEGT. The CDR3 runs 17 residues. TCRdb reprocessed the reads via MiXCR and lists one record per CDR3 protein. The table includes about 680,000 distinct CDR3 sequences, 20% to 25% detected once. Sequenced input: CD8+ T cells from PBMCs. The chain couples TRBV6-1 to TRBJ2-7; D assignment may be TRBD1 or TRBD2 (6 bases each). The receptor was derived from a human donor in good health (CMV status not recorded). Some clones in this sample may be carry-over from other donors' samples. This CDR3 is CASSPQGVGGPSYEQYF. CDR3 nucleotide sequence: TGTGCCAGCAGCCCCCAGGGTGTGGGGGGCCCCTCCTACGAGCAGTACTTC.